The T cell receptor beta chain described here comes from a study of blood T cell repertoires in COVID-19. For the study at large: The United States, Italy and Spain were the sources of the acute and convalescent COVID-19 samples.

The CDR3 has 14 amino acids. V trimming: 1 base; J trimming: 6 bases; junction bases outside the gene matches: 0. Germline V gene sequence: CDR1 SGHRS, CDR2 YFSETQ. Profiled with immunoSEQ multiplex PCR; TCRdb holds only in-frame clones, not every one. The sample yields a few hundred thousand clones, 80% to 90% seen once. The sample taken for sequencing was peripheral blood. The source is a man aged 60 to 75 with acute or convalescent COVID-19. This chain uses TRBV5-1 with TRBJ2-1; 11 bases fit TRBD2. The CDR3 DNA is TGCGCCAGCAGCTTGACTAGCGGGAGCAATGAGCAGTTCTTC. Translated, it gives CASSLTSGSNEQFF. Looking up the rest from reference TRBV5-1 and TRBJ2-1 gives the full variable domain: KAGVTQTPRYLIKTRGQQVTLSCSPISGHRSVSWYQQTPGQGLQFLFEYFSETQRNKGNFPGRFSGRQFSNSRSEMNVSTLELGDSALYLCASSLTSGSNEQFFGPGTRLTVL.